The 11 T cell receptor beta chains listed next were all sequenced from one sample in a study of T cells in Graves' hyperthyroidism and ophthalmopathy. The source material, RNA transcripts, was used to amplify TCR beta CDR3 regions. In the first-round RT-PCR of the TCR CDR3, the HTBI primer set was used. TCRdb re-analysed the multiplex PCR reads in MiXCR, keeping a single row per CDR3 protein. This sample yields 600,000 to 700,000 distinct CDR3 sequences, of which approximately 14% are seen a single time; about 4% belongs to the top ten. What was sequenced was blood. These receptors all come from a woman aged 40-49 years with Graves' ophthalmopathy.

This clonotype occurred many times. This chain connects TRBV12-3 or TRBV12-4 to TRBJ1-2; unclear D gene. The CDR3 is 16 amino acids. V was trimmed by 8 bases and J by 7 bases, leaving 26 bases between them. The CDR3 is CASSPTPGSRRGGYTF. The CDR3, as DNA: TGTGCCAGCTCCCCTACACCGGGGTCCAGGCGCGGTGGCTACACCTTC.

The sample holds many counts of this clonotype. The chain recombines TRBV6-2 or TRBV6-3 with TRBJ2-7, with D tentatively TRBD2 (5 bases). Germline V gene lookup returns CDR1 MNHEY and CDR2 SVGEGT. V was cut by 7 bases and J by 2 bases, with 15 bases left in between. There are 14 residues in the CDR3. CDR3 residues: CASIGSHGAYEQYF. In nucleotides, the CDR3 is TGTGCCAGCATAGGGAGCCATGGAGCCTACGAGCAGTACTTC.

This clonotype was seen repeatedly, ten times or more. The chain carries TRBV6-2 or TRBV6-3 and TRBJ1-1; 9 positions agree with TRBD1. The V and J ends lost 2 bases and 5 bases, in that order; junction bases with no gene match: 3. The germline V gene has CDR1 MNHEY and CDR2 SVGEGT. This CDR3 has 14 residues. Here the CDR3 DNA reads TGTGCCAGCAGTTACCGACAGGGGGAGACTGAAGCTTTCTTT. It specifies CASSYRQGETEAFF.

This clonotype was observed a handful of times. The chain couples TRBV6-5 to TRBJ1-2, with 11 bases matching TRBD1. V trimming: 2 bases; J trimming: 3 bases; junction bases outside the gene matches: 5. The CDR3 length is 16 residues. Germline V gene lookup returns CDR1 MNHEY and CDR2 SVGAGI. The CDR3 here is CASSYGQGARYYGYTF. The CDR3 coding sequence is TGTGCCAGCAGTTACGGACAGGGGGCCCGTTACTATGGCTACACCTTC.

J is TRBJ1-1 and V is TRBV18, with TRBD1 matching over 8 bases. Looked up from germline, CDR1 is KGHSH and CDR2 is LQKENI. The CDR3 runs 19 residues. V lost 5 bases, J lost 0 bases, and 17 bases stayed unmatched. The CDR3 protein is CASSIPIGQGGALNTEAFF. CDR3 bases: TGTGCCAGCTCAATTCCCATAGGACAGGGTGGGGCTTTGAACACTGAAGCTTTCTTT.

This clonotype occurred a few times. J is TRBJ2-5 and V is TRBV7-2; 7 bases map to TRBD1. Germline values: CDR1 SGHTA, CDR2 FQGNSA. The CDR3 contains 16 residues. J lost 4 bases, V lost 6 bases, and 14 bases had no gene match. CDR3 DNA: TGTGCCAGCAGACTCACCGGACAGGTTGGGGGAGAGACCCAGTACTTC. Its protein product is CASRLTGQVGGETQYF.

There are many counts of this clonotype. This chain uses TRBV6-5 with TRBJ1-1, with 7 bases lining up with TRBD1. This CDR3 is built from 14 residues. Germline V gives CDR1 MNHEY, CDR2 SVGAGI. The J segment lost 4 bases and the V segment lost 3 bases, leaving 5 bases of the junction unmatched. For the CDR3, the DNA is TGTGCCAGCAGTTATGACAGGGCGAGCACTGAAGCTTTCTTT. The encoded protein is CASSYDRASTEAFF.

This clonotype came up many times. The rearrangement links TRBV18 to TRBJ2-2; possibly TRBD1 for D (6 bases). CDR1 and CDR2 (germline): KGHSH, LQKENI. The CDR3 spans 14 residues. V was shortened by 2 bases and J by 7 bases, with 11 bases between the two germline ends. CDR3 loop: CASSPARGGGELFF. The CDR3 nucleotides are TGTGCCAGCTCACCAGCCAGGGGCGGCGGGGAGCTGTTTTTT.

Ten or more counts support this clonotype. The rearrangement uses TRBV6-5 and TRBJ1-5; D is ambiguous. Between the trimmed V and J ends, which lost 0 bases and 5 bases, there was a span of 5 bases. Germline-derived CDR1 and CDR2 are MNHEY and SVGAGI. The CDR3 length is 13 residues. CDR3 nucleotides: TGTGCCAGCAGTTACTCAGACGATCAGCCCCAGCATTTT. Amino acid sequence: CASSYSDDQPQHF.

This clonotype was counted at least ten times. The chain carries TRBV28 and TRBJ2-7; tentative D call: TRBD1 (5 bases). Trimming took 4 bases from V and 0 from J, leaving 13 bases between them. The CDR3 covers 15 residues. The germline CDR1 and CDR2 sequences are MDHEN and SYDVKM. CDR3 sequence reads: CASSYRPIYSYEQYF. The CDR3 DNA reads as TGTGCCAGCAGTTACAGGCCAATTTACTCCTACGAGCAGTACTTC.

Many counts were recorded for this clonotype. In DNA form, the CDR3 reads TGTGCCAGCAGTTACTCGACCAGGGGCTATGGCTACACCTTC. As protein: CASSYSTRGYGYTF. The chain joins TRBV6-5 to TRBJ1-2; D may be TRBD1 (6 bases). The germline gives CDR1 MNHEY, CDR2 SVGAGI. The ends were cut back, 0 bases at V and 4 bases at J, with 9 bases in the middle. This CDR3 comprises 14 residues.